These 31 T cell receptor beta chains share one sample of origin, sequenced in a study of glioma-infiltrating T cells after dendritic cell vaccination (dated by TCRdb to about 2016). The protocol used for the library was the immunoSEQ multiplex PCR assay. Drawn from immuneACCESS, this table holds only the in-frame rearrangements with V and J called that TCRdb kept. Clones are partly lost; checked studies trace under half to an unresolved V gene and leave the rest unexplained. This sample is represented by tens of thousands of clones; approximately 80% of them were singletons. The ten largest clones capture 2.1% of the sample. The specimen comprised blood, sampled before dendritic cell vaccination. The receptors here all came from a human donor with glioblastoma.

This chain uses TRBV5-4 with TRBJ2-2; 13 bases align to TRBD2. V lost 3 bases, J lost 0 bases, and 2 bases stayed unmatched. CDR1 and CDR2 from the germline V gene are SGHNT and YYREEE (reference sequence). The CDR3 runs 17 residues. As DNA, the CDR3 is TGTGCCAGCAGCTCCGGGACTAGCGGGACGAACACCGGGGAGCTGTTTTTT. It codes for CASSSGTSGTNTGELFF. The full variable domain, completed using reference TRBV5-4 and TRBJ2-2, is ETGVTQSPTHLIKTRGQQVTLRCSSQSGHNTVSWYQQALGQGPQFIFQYYREEENGRGNFPPRFSGLQFPNYSSELNVNALELDDSALYLCASSSGTSGTNTGELFFGEGSRLTVL.

This chain joins TRBV19 and TRBJ2-1, with 9 positions matching TRBD2. CDR3 length equals 17 residues. The germline V gene encodes CDR1 LNHDA and CDR2 SQIVND (reference sequence). V lost 4 bases, J lost 0 bases, and 7 bases stayed unmatched. CDR3 in amino acids: CASSTALAGDSYNEQFF. DNA for the CDR3: TGTGCCAGTAGTACCGCACTAGCGGGCGACTCCTACAATGAGCAGTTCTTC.

The chain has TRBV6-4 and TRBJ2-1, with D perhaps matching TRBD2 (7 bases). The CDR3 has 13 residues. Germline values: CDR1 MRHNA, CDR2 SNTAGT. V shed 7 bases and J shed 9 bases, with 16 bases lying between them. The CDR3 region is CASTLGGQSEQFF. CDR3 sequence (DNA): TGTGCCAGCACCCTGGGGGGGCAAAGTGAGCAGTTCTTC.

This chain links TRBV5-1 with TRBJ1-2; TRBD1 is a possible D gene (6 bases). The germline CDR1 and CDR2 sequences are SGHRS and YFSETQ. The CDR3 has 16 residues. Trimming took off 0 bases at V and 5 bases at J, with 17 bases between the two ends. CDR3 in amino acids: CASSLETGNLGYGYTF. CDR3 coding DNA: TGCGCCAGCAGCTTGGAAACAGGGAATTTGGGGTATGGCTACACCTTC.

CDR3 coding DNA: TGTGCCAGCAGTGAAGGGATTTTGTTAGGGGGCCGGACTGAAGCTTTCTTT. Translation: CASSEGILLGGRTEAFF. V is TRBV2 and J is TRBJ1-1, with 7 bases that match TRBD1. CDR1 SNHLY and CDR2 FYNNEI come from the germline V gene. V lost 1 base to trimming and J lost 5 bases; unmatched junction nucleotides: 13. The length of the CDR3 is 17 residues. The variable domain in full, with the rest retrieved from reference TRBV2 and TRBJ1-1, is EPEVTQTPSHQVTQMGQEVILRCVPISNHLYFYWYRQILGQKVEFLVSFYNNEISEKSEIFDDQFSVERPDGSNFTLKIRSTKLEDSAMYFCASSEGILLGGRTEAFFGQGTRLTVV.

The chain couples TRBV7-9 to TRBJ1-1, with D possibly being TRBD1 (5 bases). Germline CDR1 and CDR2: SEHNR and FQNEAQ (reference sequence). V was shortened by 4 bases and J by 5 bases, with 20 bases between the two germline ends. This CDR3 contains 16 residues. DNA of the CDR3: TGTGCCAGCAGCTCCCCGCCCGGGGGGAGGAAGACTGAAGCTTTCTTT. It is translated as CASSSPPGGRKTEAFF. Based on the CDR3 plus reference TRBV7-9 and TRBJ1-1, the full variable domain is DTGVSQNPRHKITKRGQNVTFRCDPISEHNRLYWYRQTLGQGPEFLTYFQNEAQLEKSRLLSDRFSAERPKGSFSTLEIQRTEQGDSAMYLCASSSPPGGRKTEAFFGQGTRLTVV.

The gene calls are TRBV7-2 and TRBJ2-7; D not resolved. Trimming took off 6 bases at V and 3 bases at J, with 9 bases between the two ends. CDR1 is SGHTA, CDR2 FQGNSA, per germline. CDR3 length: 12 residues. This CDR3 is CASSSPGYEQYF. The CDR3 DNA reads as TGTGCCAGCAGTTCACCCGGCTACGAGCAGTACTTC. Variable domain in full (rest from reference TRBV7-2 and TRBJ2-7): GAGVSQSPSNKVTEKGKDVELRCDPISGHTALYWYRQSLGQGLEFLIYFQGNSAPDKSGLPSDRFSAERTGGSVSTLTIQRTQQEDSAVYLCASSSPGYEQYFGPGTRLTVT.

This clone occurred a few times. The CDR3: CASTKSDRTDGYTF. CDR3 DNA sequence: TGTGCCAGCACCAAATCGGACAGGACTGATGGCTACACCTTC. The rearrangement joins TRBV5-4 to TRBJ1-2; TRBD1 aligns across 7 bases. This CDR3 is built from 14 residues. Germline values: CDR1 SGHNT, CDR2 YYREEE (reference sequence). V lost 6 bases to trimming and J lost 6 bases; unmatched junction nucleotides: 11.

The gene calls are TRBV18 and TRBJ2-2; 7 positions match TRBD1. The CDR3 is 15 residues long. Germline CDR1 KGHSH, CDR2 LQKENI. The junction had 4 bases not matched to a gene; V was cut back by 0 bases and J by 6 bases. CDR3 in amino acids: CASSPPIQGPGELFF. In DNA, the CDR3 is TGTGCCAGCTCACCACCTATACAGGGGCCCGGGGAGCTGTTTTTT.

This chain links TRBV7-9 with TRBJ2-3; a possible D gene is TRBD2 (6 bases). The CDR3 is made up of 16 amino acids. Germline V gives CDR1 SEHNR, CDR2 FQNEAQ (reference sequence). V was shortened by 7 bases and J by 0 bases, with 17 bases between the two germline ends. CDR3 sequence: CASTPEGRYSTDTQYF. DNA of the CDR3: TGTGCCAGCACCCCGGAGGGTCGATATAGCACAGATACGCAGTATTTT.

This chain joins TRBV5-1 and TRBJ1-2; the match to TRBD1 covers 8 bases. CDR1 and CDR2 (germline): SGHRS, YFSETQ. The CDR3 is 16 residues long. The J segment lost 8 bases and the V segment lost 4 bases, leaving 16 bases of the junction unmatched. DNA of the CDR3: TGCGCCAGCAGCCCTTCACCGACAGGGGCGGCGGGGGGCTACACCTTC. Translated, it gives CASSPSPTGAAGGYTF.

This CDR3 is CASSLMDRGHYGYTF. The DNA of the CDR3 is TGTGCCAGCAGCTTGATGGACAGGGGCCACTATGGCTACACCTTC. V gene TRBV7-9 combines with J gene TRBJ1-2; 9 nucleotides align to TRBD1. The CDR3 has 15 residues. Germline V gene lookup returns CDR1 SEHNR and CDR2 FQNEAQ (reference sequence). The trim removed 3 bases at V and 3 bases at J, leaving 5 bases unmatched. The whole variable domain, remainder taken from reference TRBV7-9 and TRBJ1-2, is DTGVSQNPRHKITKRGQNVTFRCDPISEHNRLYWYRQTLGQGPEFLTYFQNEAQLEKSRLLSDRFSAERPKGSFSTLEIQRTEQGDSAMYLCASSLMDRGHYGYTFGSGTRLTVV.

This chain uses TRBV6-5 with TRBJ1-2; no clear D. The length of the CDR3 is 13 residues. Between the trimmed V and J ends, which lost 0 bases and 8 bases, there was a span of 10 bases. Germline CDR1 reads MNHEY; CDR2 reads SVGAGI. Here the CDR3 reads CASSYSRVQGYTF. For the CDR3, the DNA is TGTGCCAGCAGTTACTCGAGGGTGCAGGGCTACACCTTC.

A word on this clone: At one boundary the junction diverges from the germline segment, which might be a read error. This rearrangement joins TRBV20-1 to TRBJ2-3; possibly TRBD2 for D (5 bases). Germline values: CDR1 DFQATT, CDR2 SNEGSKA (reference sequence). This CDR3 contains 11 residues. The CDR3 spells CSAREGDTQYF. Here the CDR3 DNA reads TGCAGTGCGAGAGAGGGCGATACGCAGTATTTT.

J is TRBJ1-5 and V is TRBV27, with D maybe TRBD1 (6 bases). There are 15 residues in the CDR3. Per the germline V gene, CDR1 is MNHEY and CDR2 is SMNVEV (reference sequence). V lost 2 bases and J lost 6, with 14 bases in between. The CDR3 bases are TGTGCCAGCAGTTTAGGTCACCCAGGGGTTCAGCCCCAGCATTTT. Protein product: CASSLGHPGVQPQHF.

The chain uses TRBV15 and TRBJ2-7, with 7 bases lining up with TRBD2. Germline V CDR1 and CDR2: LNHNV, YYDKDF (reference sequence). The CDR3 spans 15 residues. The J segment lost 7 bases and the V segment lost 2 bases, leaving 11 bases of the junction unmatched. The CDR3 region is CATSRLLAFVGEQYF. The CDR3 region has the DNA TGTGCCACCAGCAGATTACTAGCGTTCGTTGGGGAGCAGTACTTC.

The rearrangement uses TRBV6-5 and TRBJ2-3, with 10 bases identical to TRBD2. J lost 6 bases, V lost 8 bases, and 8 bases had no gene match. The length of the CDR3 is 14 residues. The V gene's germline CDR1 is MNHEY and CDR2 SVGAGI. CDR3 coding DNA: TGTGCCAGCTCTAGCGGGGGCCTTGAGGATACGCAGTATTTT. It translates to CASSSGGLEDTQYF.

Points on this clone: A read error is likely, as this CDR3 ends without the conserved phenylalanine or tryptophan. The DNA is left out, because the CDR3 cannot be placed on it with certainty; the CDR3 is given as TCRdb lists it. The rearrangement joins TRBV15 to TRBJ2-3; no check of the table's D call, TRBD2, against the DNA was made. Germline V lookup: CDR1 LNHNV, CDR2 YYDKDF (reference sequence). Inclusive of both ends, the CDR3 amounts to 11 amino acids. The CDR3 is CAPNIIREPLG.

This chain connects TRBV13 to TRBJ1-4; D remains unclear. There are 16 residues in the CDR3. Between the trimmed V and J ends, which lost 4 bases and 4 bases, there was a span of 16 bases. Germline V gives CDR1 PRHDT, CDR2 FYEKMQ (reference sequence). For the CDR3, the DNA is TGTGCCAGCAGCTCTCCACTAGACGGTATTAATGAAAAACTGTTTTTT. Protein product: CASSSPLDGINEKLFF. The full variable domain, completed using reference TRBV13 and TRBJ1-4, is AAGVIQSPRHLIKEKRETATLKCYPIPRHDTVYWYQQGPGQDPQFLISFYEKMQSDKGSIPDRFSAQQFSDYHSELNMSSLELGDSALYFCASSSPLDGINEKLFFGSGTQLSVL.

The chain joins TRBV15 to TRBJ2-2, with TRBD1 identical over 11 bases. CDR3 length: 17 residues. Germline values: CDR1 LNHNV, CDR2 YYDKDF (reference sequence). The V gene end was trimmed by 5 bases and the J gene end by 5 bases; junction bases not matched to a gene: 10. The chain's CDR3 is CATSVRSGTGGTGELFF. The CDR3 region has the DNA TGTGCCACCAGCGTGCGCTCCGGGACAGGGGGAACCGGGGAGCTGTTTTTT.

This rearrangement joins TRBV7-8 to TRBJ1-1, with a weak D call TRBD1 (6 bases). V was clipped by 1 base and J by 5 bases, with 17 bases between them. Germline lookup yields CDR1 SGHVS and CDR2 FQNEAQ. The length of the CDR3 is 16 residues. The CDR3 bases are TGTGCCAGCAGCTTAGTAGGTGGGACACTAAGGACTGAAGCTTTCTTT. It specifies CASSLVGGTLRTEAFF.

This rearrangement joins TRBV2 to TRBJ2-3; TRBD2 aligns across 12 bases. Losses at the gene ends were 4 bases for V and 2 bases for J; bases not matched to a gene: 4. Germline V gene sequence: CDR1 SNHLY, CDR2 FYNNEI. CDR3 length equals 16 residues. CDR3 coding DNA: TGTGCCAGCAGTGGAGGGACTAGCGGGTACACAGATACGCAGTATTTT. It specifies CASSGGTSGYTDTQYF.

The chain employs TRBV9 and TRBJ2-5, with TRBD2 identical over 7 bases. The CDR3 is 16 residues long. Germline V CDR1 and CDR2: SGDLS, YYNGEE. V lost 3 bases and J lost 5; bases outside the gene matches: 13. The CDR3 reads CASSASLAAGGETQYF. The DNA of the CDR3 is TGTGCCAGCAGCGCCTCCCTAGCGGCCGGGGGGGAGACCCAGTACTTC.

The chain recombines TRBV6-1 with TRBJ1-3; 8 positions agree with TRBD1. The trim removed 4 bases at V and 4 bases at J, leaving 3 bases unmatched. The CDR3 length is 14 residues. The germline V gene encodes CDR1 MNHNS and CDR2 SASEGT. In nucleotides, the CDR3 is TGTGCCAGCAGTGCGGCAGGGGGCGGAAACACCATATATTTT. Its translation is CASSAAGGGNTIYF.

This chain uses TRBV4-1 with TRBJ2-7; D is perhaps TRBD1 (6 bases). The V gene's germline CDR1 is MGHRA and CDR2 YSYEKL. The CDR3 consists of 18 residues. Trimming cost V 3 bases and J 3 bases, with 24 bases left between them. The CDR3 reads CASSQQGLPPRTFYEQYV. CDR3 DNA sequence: TGCGCCAGCAGCCAGCAGGGGTTGCCCCCAAGGACTTTCTACGAGCAGTACGTC.

This rearrangement joins TRBV5-8 to TRBJ1-4, with D maybe TRBD1 (5 bases). Germline CDR1 is SGHTS and CDR2 is YDEGEE. The V end lost 2 bases, the J end lost 5 bases, and 19 bases lay between the germline ends. The CDR3 covers 17 residues. The CDR3 region has the DNA TGTGCCAGCAGCTTAGAAGGGGCGCGGAGCCCCAATGAAAAACTGTTTTTT. Amino acid sequence: CASSLEGARSPNEKLFF.

Comment on this clone: The DNA is omitted, as the CDR3 cannot be located on it reliably, and the CDR3 follows TCRdb's listing. The rearrangement joins TRBV27 to TRBJ1-1; whether TRBD1, the table's D call, matches the DNA was not checked. The CDR3 spans 18 residues, counting both ends. The germline CDR1 and CDR2 sequences are MNHEY and SMNVEV (reference sequence). This CDR3 is CASSLRSGGGFLAAEAFF.

This clone was detected once. V and J are TRBV5-1 and TRBJ2-1; 8 bases fit TRBD2. The CDR3 is made up of 15 amino acids. Germline V lookup: CDR1 SGHRS, CDR2 YFSETQ. Trimming cost V 4 bases and J 7 bases; bases outside gene matches: 10. CDR3 residues: CASSAASGSWNEQFF. The CDR3 bases are TGCGCCAGCAGCGCCGCCAGCGGGAGTTGGAATGAGCAGTTCTTC.

The chain links TRBV27 to TRBJ1-1, with a possible D match to TRBD1 (5 bases). The CDR3 sequence is 19 residues long. Looked up from germline, CDR1 is MNHEY and CDR2 is SMNVEV (reference sequence). Deletions cut 6 bases from V and 2 bases from J, with 28 bases between. The CDR3 nucleotides are TGTGCCAGCAGCCATATTATCCCGGGACTCCGGTCATTTAACACTGAAGCTTTCTTT. Translating it yields CASSHIIPGLRSFNTEAFF.

The chain combines TRBV19 with TRBJ1-5, with D possibly TRBD1 on 5 matching bases. Per the germline V gene, CDR1 is LNHDA and CDR2 is SQIVND (reference sequence). The length of the CDR3 is 15 residues. The V end lost 3 bases, the J end lost 7 bases, and 16 bases lay between the germline ends. CDR3 DNA sequence: TGTGCCAGTAGTATGTTGGACACTCCACCGCAGCCCCAGCATTTT. Its protein is CASSMLDTPPQPQHF.

The V and J genes are TRBV6-5 and TRBJ2-5, with D tentatively TRBD2 (5 bases). CDR1 is MNHEY and CDR2 is SVGAGI in the germline V gene. This CDR3 is 14 amino acids long. V shed 0 bases and J shed 7 bases, with 12 bases lying between them. As DNA, the CDR3 is TGTGCCAGCAGTTACTCGTCTAGCTCGGGGACCCAGTACTTC. This gives the protein CASSYSSSSGTQYF.